The T cell receptor beta chain under discussion was sequenced for a study of T cells in Graves' hyperthyroidism and ophthalmopathy. About the study: Initial diagnosis, before any treatment, was when peripheral blood was collected. The study, taken as a whole, reports: Clonotypes that were expanded in thyroid above 0.001 mostly appeared in blood too.

Fresh peripheral blood, roughly 9.8 ml of it, supplied the PBMCs. Comment on this clonotype: Its specificity is unknown.

V lost 6 bases, J lost 4 bases, and 13 bases lay in between. Germline lookup yields CDR1 MDHEN and CDR2 SYDVKM. The CDR3 has 14 residues. There were TCR beta CDR3 regions amplified from RNA transcripts. Carried out on the TCR CDR3, a first-round RT-PCR used the HTBI primer set. TCRdb itself ran the multiplex PCR reads through MiXCR, one entry per CDR3 protein. This sample has about 380,000 distinct CDR3 sequences, with approximately 15% found just once. The rearrangement joins TRBV28 to TRBJ2-1; maybe TRBD1 (5 bases). The sequence was obtained from a man between 25 and 39 years old with Graves' hyperthyroidism that later progressed to Graves' ophthalmopathy. Specimen: blood. This CDR3 reads CASRWPDRYNEQFF. The CDR3 nucleotides read TGTGCCAGCAGATGGCCCGACAGATACAATGAGCAGTTCTTC.